This paragraph reports one TCR beta chain. The sample holds a few counts of this clonotype. It lacks a known antigen. The input lacks base qualities; no much larger clone sits a single base away. From the second PCR step on, the TCR alpha and beta chain libraries were amplified in separate reactions. The CMV status of each donor was determined by measuring IFNgamma production from CD4+ T cells after fresh PBMCs had been stimulated overnight with CMV viral lysate. Miltenyi beads were used first to positively select CD4 T cells, and CD8 T cells were then positively selected from the CD4-negative fraction. Cells stained for CD3, CD4, CD8, CD45RA, CD27 and a live/dead dye were sorted on a BD Aria II into four subsets by CD45RA and CD27. Blood came from a few healthy volunteers, each fractionated into CD4 and CD8 T cells and then into four differentiation subsets. Roughly 120 ml of peripheral blood was collected from each donor, and PBMC were isolated from the blood using Ficoll-Paque PLUS density-gradient centrifugation. Sorted cells were lysed in RLT buffer, and RNA was extracted with a Qiagen RNeasy kit and stored at -80°C.

The data belong to a study of naive and memory T cell subsets (dated by TCRdb to 2015 to 2018). As for the study more broadly: The study applied an open-source, UMI-based TCR alpha and beta sequencing pipeline to sorted naive and memory peripheral blood T cell subsets. The results of the functional CMV T cell responses matched the IgG serology results in every case. RNA was DNase-treated and reverse transcribed with TCR constant-region primers, mostly using SuperScript III. Overall study outcomes, separate from this receptor: Following error correction, more than 95% of naive TCR sequences occurred only once, which made naive abundance distributions much steeper than those of memory subsets. TCR abundance followed a power law whose exponent differed between naive and memory subsets but was consistent across the three individuals. A clonotype was defined as a single alpha or beta chain sequence rather than as a paired alpha/beta receptor. RNA-based TCR counts may be influenced by expression changes linked to T cell activation and differentiation. A few larger clonotypes were present in naive repertoires, especially CD8 naive repertoires, and these clonotypes were possibly memory cells re-expressing CD45RA. In both CD4 and CD8 cells, a rise in Gini index and a fall in Shannon and inverse Simpson diversity were observed from naive through CM, EM and EMRA. The repertoire findings for the naive and memory subsets could not be validated against a ground truth, as none was available.

Library construction relied on UMI-ligation and nested PCR. To cover both TRBC1 and TRBC2, the beta constant-region primer consisted of an equimolar mix of two oligonucleotides. The ligated cDNA went through four rounds of PCR with nested alpha and beta constant-region primers together with the SP2 primer. A single-stranded oligonucleotide containing the SP2 primer and a 12-nucleotide UMI was joined to the 3' end of the cDNA by T4 RNA ligase 1. The ligation reaction was incubated at 16°C for roughly 18-24 hours. PCR2 was usually performed as a SYBR Green qPCR and halted at a preset threshold so that over-amplification would not occur. Apart from the first purification, every purification step used Agencourt AMPure XP magnetic beads. Libraries were quantified by Qubit and checked on a TapeStation, where a main peak was expected near 650 bp. Pooled libraries were sequenced on an Illumina MiSeq with v2 2x251 paired-end kits, typically giving roughly 0.9-2.1 million reads per sample. Libraries were pooled at about 3.7 nM per sample, and roughly 5-8% PhiX was added to improve cluster recognition. Regarding the original processing steps: Decombinator assigned V and J genes to Demultiplexor-processed FASTQ reads by tag matching, allowing a single base-pair mismatch. Collapsinator relied on UMIs to fix sequencing errors as well as frequency errors caused by PCR heterogeneity. CDR3Translator translated TCRs and extracted CDR3s from the conserved cysteine to the FGXG phenylalanine, flagging non-productive sequences. Repertoires were subsampled to equal numbers of UMI-defined TCRs before Gini, Shannon entropy and inverse Simpson indices were calculated. Power-law fits to clonotype abundance distributions were performed by maximum likelihood within the linear range. For one naive CD8 sample, the pipeline and MIGEC produced similar UMI counts, unique TCR numbers and clonal distributions. In one analysis, naive TCRs also found in any memory subset of the same donor were removed from the naive repertoire. A set of roughly 6,600 CMV-associated CDR3 sequences, compiled from VDJdb and a published dataset, was used to search the repertoires. TCRdb itself trimmed the public reads at Q25 with fastp, ran MiXCR and retained productive beta chains. Rows with one shared CDR3 protein collapse into an entry with the most common genes and DNA. These V and J calls rely on TCRdb rather than the paper's analysis. The sample has some 82,000 distinct CDR3 sequences on record, about 10% of them singletons. The ten largest clones represent about 0.14% of the sample.

The cysteine opens and the phenylalanine closes a CDR3 of 16 amino acids. Just the 48-base CDR3 DNA is kept, in frame starting at base 1. V drops 5 bases and J drops 0 bases, leaving 16 bases in between. The rearrangement combines TRBV12-3 or TRBV12-4 with TRBJ1-1; a tentative D match to TRBD1 spans 5 bases. This clonotype was sampled from a human donor in good health. Sequencing was performed on naive CD4+ T cells from blood. In light of the paper, this sample's cell subset or site label describes: naive T cells, CD45RA high CD27+. This receptor carries the CDR3 CASSPGTLLLNTEAFF. The bases read TGTGCCAGCAGTCCAGGGACCCTACTCCTGAACACTGAAGCTTTCTTT.